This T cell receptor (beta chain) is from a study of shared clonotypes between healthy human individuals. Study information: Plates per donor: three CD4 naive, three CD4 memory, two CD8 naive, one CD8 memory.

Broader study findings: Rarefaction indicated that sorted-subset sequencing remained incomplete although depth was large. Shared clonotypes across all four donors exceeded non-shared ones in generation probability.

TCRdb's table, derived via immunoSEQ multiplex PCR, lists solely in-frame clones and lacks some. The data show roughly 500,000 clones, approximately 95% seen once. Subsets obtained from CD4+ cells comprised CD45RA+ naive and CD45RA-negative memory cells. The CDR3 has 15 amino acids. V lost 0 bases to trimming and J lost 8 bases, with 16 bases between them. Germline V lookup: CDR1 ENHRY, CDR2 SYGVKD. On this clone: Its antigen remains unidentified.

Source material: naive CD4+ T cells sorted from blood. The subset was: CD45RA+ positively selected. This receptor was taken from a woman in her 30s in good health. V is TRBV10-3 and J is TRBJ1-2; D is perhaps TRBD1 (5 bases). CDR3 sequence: CAISESGTAPWGYTF. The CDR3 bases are TGTGCCATCAGTGAGTCGGGGACGGCCCCCTGGGGCTACACCTTC.